This T cell receptor beta chain originates from a study of T-cell memory formation after mild COVID-19. Study context: Most TCR clusters belonged to a single donor.

TCRdb recomputed calls from the 5' RACE reads with MiXCR, one row per CDR3 protein. Found here are approximately 480,000 distinct CDR3 sequences, 18% of them singletons; the top ten hold 10% to 15%. Study-wide findings and caveats: The pre-infection memory compartment contained some responding clones, suggesting cross-reactive memory joined.

The CDR3 is 16 residues long. CDR1 and CDR2 (germline): SEHNR, FQNEAQ (reference sequence). After removal of 7 bases from V and 4 bases from J, the junction contained 9 bases not matched to a gene. This clonotype was picked up a small number of times. Its antigen remains unidentified. The TCR comes from an adult woman who had mild COVID-19 (a few samples of this study predate the infection). Cell type and time point are not known. Sequenced sample: PBMCs or a T cell subset sorted from them (not recorded which). The V and J genes are TRBV7-9 and TRBJ2-6, with 8 nucleotides matching TRBD1. The CDR3 sequence is CASMDRARAGANVLTF. CDR3 nucleotides: TGTGCCAGCATGGACAGGGCCCGGGCGGGGGCCAACGTCCTGACTTTC.